This TCR beta chain came from a study of cytomegalovirus exposure and HLA in healthy donors. This clone was picked up a small number of times. Its antigen remains unidentified. Study findings and constraints: Earlier analysis looked at TCR beta V segments, and most were productive about 90% or about 30% of the time.

It was with 60 Vbeta and 13 Jbeta primers that the PCR ran. Sequencing was performed with immunoSEQ multiplex PCR; in TCRdb, only in-frame clones are kept and a portion is missing. The sample includes about 130,000 clones, around 73% seen only once; the top ten take approximately 1.5%. V lost 7 bases and J lost 4; bases outside the gene matches: 7. The CDR3 runs 14 residues. Germline CDR1 SGHAT, CDR2 FQDESV (reference sequence). V is TRBV11-1 and J is TRBJ1-1, with 9 bases aligning to TRBD1. This clonotype was sampled from a female donor in good health and CMV-seronegative. Material: PBMCs. CDR3 nucleotides: TGTGCCAGCATCGCCGGGACAGGGACCACTGAAGCTTTCTTT. It yields the protein CASIAGTGTTEAFF.